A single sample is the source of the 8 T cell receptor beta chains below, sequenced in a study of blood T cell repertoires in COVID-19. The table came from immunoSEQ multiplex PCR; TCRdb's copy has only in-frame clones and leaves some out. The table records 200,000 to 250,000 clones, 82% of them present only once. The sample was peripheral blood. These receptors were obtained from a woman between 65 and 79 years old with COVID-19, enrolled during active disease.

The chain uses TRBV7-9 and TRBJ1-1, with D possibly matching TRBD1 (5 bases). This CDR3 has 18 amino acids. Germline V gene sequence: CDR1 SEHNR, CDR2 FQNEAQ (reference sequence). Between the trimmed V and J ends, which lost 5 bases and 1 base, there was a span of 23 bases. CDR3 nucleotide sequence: TGTGCCAGCAGCAGCCGAAGGTCCGACAGCTACCCGAACACTGAAGCTTTCTTT. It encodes CASSSRRSDSYPNTEAFF.

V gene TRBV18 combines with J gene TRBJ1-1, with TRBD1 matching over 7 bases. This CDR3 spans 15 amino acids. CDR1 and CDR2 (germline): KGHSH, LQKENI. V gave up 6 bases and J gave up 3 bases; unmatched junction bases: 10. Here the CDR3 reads CASSERTGADTEAFF. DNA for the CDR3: TGTGCCAGCTCGGAAAGAACAGGGGCCGACACTGAAGCTTTCTTT.

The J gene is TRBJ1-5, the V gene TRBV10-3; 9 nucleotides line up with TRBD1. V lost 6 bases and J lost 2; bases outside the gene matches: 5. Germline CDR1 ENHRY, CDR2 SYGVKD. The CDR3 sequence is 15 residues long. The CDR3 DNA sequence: TGTGCCATCAGAGGGGACAGGGAAGGCAATCAGCCCCAGCATTTT. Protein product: CAIRGDREGNQPQHF.

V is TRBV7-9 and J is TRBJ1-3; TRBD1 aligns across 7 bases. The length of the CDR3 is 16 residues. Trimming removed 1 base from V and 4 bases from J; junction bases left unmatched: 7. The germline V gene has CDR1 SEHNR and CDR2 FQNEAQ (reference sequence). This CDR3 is CASSLGDSWQGNTIYF. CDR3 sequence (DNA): TGTGCCAGCAGCTTAGGGGACAGCTGGCAAGGAAACACCATATATTTT.

The DNA for the CDR3 is TGTGCCAGCAGCCCGACTGGAGAGACCCAGTACTTC. Translated, it gives CASSPTGETQYF. The chain joins TRBV5-4 to TRBJ2-5; unclear D gene. The V gene's germline CDR1 is SGHNT and CDR2 YYREEE (reference sequence). The CDR3 is 12 amino acids. Trimming cost V 4 bases and J 4 bases, with 8 bases left between them.

The CDR3 bases are TGTGCCAGCTCTCGACAGGGGCACACTGAAGCTTTCTTT. It translates to CASSRQGHTEAFF. This chain joins TRBV18 and TRBJ1-1; TRBD1 aligns across 8 bases. The CDR3 has 13 amino acids. With 6 bases clipped from V and 3 bases from J, the junction kept 3 bases outside the gene matches. Germline CDR1 reads KGHSH; CDR2 reads LQKENI.

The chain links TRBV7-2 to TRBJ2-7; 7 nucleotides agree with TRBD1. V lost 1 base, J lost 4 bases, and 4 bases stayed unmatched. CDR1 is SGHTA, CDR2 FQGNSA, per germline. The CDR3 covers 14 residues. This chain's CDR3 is CASSLGGQSYEQYF. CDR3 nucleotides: TGTGCCAGCAGCTTAGGGGGACAGTCATACGAGCAGTACTTC.

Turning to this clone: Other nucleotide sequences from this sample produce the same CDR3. The CDR3 sequence is CAWSVQGPYEQYF. The CDR3 DNA sequence: TGTGCCTGGAGTGTACAGGGACCCTACGAGCAGTACTTC. The rearrangement links TRBV30 to TRBJ2-7, with a possible D match to TRBD1 (6 bases). This CDR3 is 13 amino acids long. From germline, CDR1 is GTSNPN and CDR2 SVGIG (reference sequence). Trimming stripped 0 bases from V and 2 bases from J, with 8 bases between.